The clone carrying this T cell receptor (beta chain) occurred a few times. Per germline, CDR1 SGHRS and CDR2 YFSETQ. Trimming took off 4 bases at V and 0 bases at J, with 11 bases between the two ends. The CDR3 sequence is 15 residues long. This specimen belongs to a study of blood T cell repertoires in COVID-19. Study-wide background: Nucleic acid was either cDNA or gDNA, and it came from T cells, B-cell-depleted T cells, or PBMCs.

Original methodology: Estimation of nucleated cell counts relied on the amplification of reference gene primers. Clones were read by immunoSEQ multiplex PCR, and TCRdb kept only the in-frame ones, dropping some. V and J calls and clone size are copied from that table; D and trimming were computed from the DNA. The profile shows roughly 390,000 clones, 85% of them singletons. The chain employs TRBV5-1 and TRBJ2-1; the D gene is possibly TRBD1 (5 bases). Specimen: peripheral blood. The TCR was taken from a woman in her late teens or twenties with acute or convalescent COVID-19. This CDR3 reads CASSPDMISYNEQFF. The CDR3 bases are TGCGCCAGCAGCCCGGACATGATCTCCTACAATGAGCAGTTCTTC. The full variable domain, in which reference TRBV5-1 and TRBJ2-1 provide the parts outside the CDR3, is KAGVTQTPRYLIKTRGQQVTLSCSPISGHRSVSWYQQTPGQGLQFLFEYFSETQRNKGNFPGRFSGRQFSNSRSEMNVSTLELGDSALYLCASSPDMISYNEQFFGPGTRLTVL.